These T cell receptor beta chains were read from a single sample in a study of CD8+CD57+ T cells in acquired aplastic anemia. One entry per CDR3 protein results from TCRdb running MiXCR on the reads. This repertoire shows around 130,000 distinct CDR3 sequences, 45% to 60% found once; its top ten account for around 27%. The source material was sorted CD4+, CD8+, or CD8+CD57+ T cells (not recorded which) from PBMCs. The receptors shown here come from a human donor with aplastic anemia. CDR3s leave out the opening cysteine and the closing phenylalanine or tryptophan. Each record gives: CDR3 protein, J gene, V gene.

CDR3 protein: ATSDSLQGAGDTQY
J gene: TRBJ2-3
V gene: TRBV24-1

CDR3 protein: ASSFASGTYNEQF
J gene: TRBJ2-1
V gene: TRBV5-1

CDR3 protein: ASSFGQVDNQPQH
J gene: TRBJ1-5
V gene: TRBV7-9

CDR3 protein: SARDPVQRAGANVLT
J gene: TRBJ2-6
V gene: TRBV20-1

CDR3 protein: ASTPPTGTPYGYT
J gene: TRBJ1-2
V gene: TRBV19

CDR3 protein: SGGQRNEQF
J gene: TRBJ2-1
V gene: TRBV29-1

CDR3 protein: ASGLEDRSRGYT
J gene: TRBJ1-2
V gene: TRBV12-5

CDR3 protein: ASSYSVGFTDTQY
J gene: TRBJ2-3
V gene: TRBV6-5

CDR3 protein: SVPGRMGRDYGYT
J gene: TRBJ1-2
V gene: TRBV29-1

CDR3 protein: ASSVAGGDTQY
J gene: TRBJ2-3
V gene: TRBV9

CDR3 protein: ASRWGTYEQY
J gene: TRBJ2-7
V gene: TRBV6-2/TRBV6-3

CDR3 protein: SVEDLDRGRETQY
J gene: TRBJ2-5
V gene: TRBV29-1

CDR3 protein: ASSLASAGGNGYEQY
J gene: TRBJ2-7
V gene: TRBV5-6

CDR3 protein: ASRNPVGAGGAYNEQF
J gene: TRBJ2-1
V gene: TRBV12-3/TRBV12-4

CDR3 protein: SARGTSGGSGNQPQH
J gene: TRBJ1-5
V gene: TRBV20-1

CDR3 protein: SARGVQEASPLH
J gene: TRBJ1-6
V gene: TRBV20-1

CDR3 protein: SVTGGGYGETQY
J gene: TRBJ2-5
V gene: TRBV29-1

CDR3 protein: ASSSRETNEKLS
J gene: TRBJ1-4
V gene: TRBV5-1

CDR3 protein: ASSLGQLITEAF
J gene: TRBJ1-1
V gene: TRBV5-1

CDR3 protein: ASSSPDSYNEQF
J gene: TRBJ2-1
V gene: TRBV19

CDR3 protein: ASRGTQY
J gene: TRBJ2-5
V gene: TRBV19

CDR3 protein: ASSLLKTGPQPQH
J gene: TRBJ1-5
V gene: TRBV7-2

CDR3 protein: ASSRRGDQPQH
J gene: TRBJ1-5
V gene: TRBV19

CDR3 protein: AILGLAYNEQF
J gene: TRBJ2-1
V gene: TRBV2

CDR3 protein: ASSLAGSSWYNEQF
J gene: TRBJ2-1
V gene: TRBV11-1

CDR3 protein: ASSGSAGGIAQPQH
J gene: TRBJ1-5
V gene: TRBV2

CDR3 protein: ASTVGGTEAF
J gene: TRBJ1-1
V gene: TRBV19

CDR3 protein: AIRKGGEENSPLH
J gene: TRBJ1-6
V gene: TRBV2

CDR3 protein: ASSSGGMGDEQF
J gene: TRBJ2-1
V gene: TRBV5-1

CDR3 protein: ASSGIQGTPQETQY
J gene: TRBJ2-5
V gene: TRBV2

CDR3 protein: SARTGGDNSPLH
J gene: TRBJ1-6
V gene: TRBV20-1

CDR3 protein: ASSTGLGETQY
J gene: TRBJ2-5
V gene: TRBV7-9

CDR3 protein: ASSLWDKNYGYT
J gene: TRBJ1-2
V gene: TRBV5-6

CDR3 protein: ASSTSGTSYEQY
J gene: TRBJ2-7
V gene: TRBV13

CDR3 protein: ATSDFRGAGYT
J gene: TRBJ1-2
V gene: TRBV24-1

CDR3 protein: ATSDPINTSTDTQY
J gene: TRBJ2-3
V gene: TRBV24-1

CDR3 protein: ATSEGDRGVYGYT
J gene: TRBJ1-2
V gene: TRBV24-1

CDR3 protein: ASSLDRGHNQPQH
J gene: TRBJ1-5
V gene: TRBV5-4

CDR3 protein: ASNKDSNTEAF
J gene: TRBJ1-1
V gene: TRBV2